This note documents a single TCR beta chain sequence. This clone was counted once. It lacks a known antigen. Within one base of it there is no much larger clone, and no base qualities were kept. The data derive from a study of cytomegalovirus exposure and HLA in healthy donors (dated by TCRdb to 2016 to 2017). For the wider study: An earlier analysis of roughly 570 of the donors reported 250 to 350 Gb of sequence data and 117 million unique TCR beta sequences obtained from roughly 170 million T cells. HLA typing included class I and class II loci at four-digit resolution. About 300 gigabases of sequencing data and approximately 93 million unique TCR sequences were included in an early release covering roughly 700 HLA-typed donors. Four to six DR-DQ haplotypes were handled as single units for association and clustering, since linkage in the cohort was strong. In the later analysis, no new phenotypic data were used to find candidate immune exposures; instead, reliance was placed on TCR beta sequences and their occurrence across donors. A later analysis re-analyzed previously published TCR beta repertoires from 666 donors and added high-resolution HLA genotyping to study TCR occurrence patterns. Along with the approximately 620-subject first cohort, a separate validation cohort of over a hundred different subjects was used. To predict cytomegalovirus infection status, the study brought together high-throughput TCR immunosequencing, statistical association of individual TCRs with disease status, and machine learning. Using immunosequencing, the study profiled T cell repertoires from about 650 subjects and related those repertoires to cytomegalovirus serostatus. Alongside the repertoire data, information on donor age, sex, ethnicity and CMV serostatus was compiled. On average, around 240,000 unique TCR beta nucleotide sequences were sequenced per donor among roughly 430 genotyped donors of the cohort, with 15% to 20% of those sequences being non-productive. The genetic ancestry cluster associated with self-reported Caucasian donors included roughly four fifths of the approximately 410 genotyped donors. All discovery cohort repertoires had been generated on a single sequencing platform. Typing coverage varied by locus: 629-630 donors for A, B, C, DRB1 and DQB1; about 520 for DQA1; more than 600 for DPA1; approximately 450 for DPB1. The study aimed to test whether cataloging public T cell receptors could reveal signatures of past pathogen exposure. Genome-wide SNP genotypes for about three fifths of the 666 donors were used in a later genetic analysis, which treated that subset as a discovery cohort. In an earlier analysis of about 590 of the donors, high-throughput TCR beta sequencing was used to judge whether each TCR beta V gene segment behaved as functional or pseudogenic.

The cohort consisted of 666 healthy bone marrow donors. All cohort members were sampled while nominally healthy, although unrecorded immune exposures were likely present. The donor was CMV seronegative and belonged to the group of more than 300 seronegative cohort members. A peripheral blood sample was collected from each donor, and TCR beta sequencing was performed on peripheral blood mononuclear cells. The Qiagen DNeasy Blood Extraction Kit was used to extract genomic DNA from the blood cell samples. The germline V gene (reference sequence) provides CDR1 SEHNR and CDR2 FQNEAQ. From its cysteine to its phenylalanine, the CDR3 spans 13 amino acids. Just the 39-base CDR3 DNA is kept, in frame starting at base 1. The V and J ends are trimmed by 5 bases and 6 bases, leaving 12 bases between them. Library creation used the immunoSEQ multiplex PCR assay. For the multiplex PCR, a mixture combining 60 forward primers for TCR Vbeta segments and 13 reverse primers for TCR Jbeta segments was used. The CDR3 region of rearranged TCR beta genes was amplified from genomic DNA by a multiplex PCR assay. The amplified TCR beta libraries were sequenced on the Illumina HiSeq System as 87-base-pair reads. Under the source paper's analysis protocol: A later analysis tallied 75 million to 95 million unique TCR beta chains across the 666 repertoires, and about 10 million of those chains were shared by two or more donors. To remove PCR and sequencing errors, raw reads were error-corrected and collapsed into unique sequences using a nearest-neighbor algorithm that merged closely related sequences. To assign V, D and J gene segments, CDR3 sequences were aligned to IMGT reference sequences. For a sequence to be retained, a match of at least six nucleotides was required to both a V gene segment and a J gene segment. A rearrangement was called productive if the CDR3 had no stop codons and remained in frame with V and J, and every other rearrangement was called non-productive. CDR3 was defined according to IMGT convention as the region running from the second conserved V-encoded cysteine to the conserved J-encoded phenylalanine. The earlier analysis of about 560 of the donors excluded any sequence lacking an unambiguous match to a single V gene segment. In an earlier analysis of some 590 of the donors, a V segment was called functional when productive rearrangements were above 56.7%, and segregating when the standard deviation between donors exceeded 5%. A statistical classification framework was built for diagnosing cytomegalovirus status from the catalog of TCR beta chain sequences. In a later analysis, TCR nucleotide sequences were compared against IMGT/GENE-DB human TR gene sequences so that V and J genes could be assigned. Using the TCRdist pipeline, a later analysis assigned CDR3 sequences along with most-parsimonious VDJ recombination scenarios. In a later analysis, each TCR beta chain was defined by its CDR3 amino acid sequence together with its V-gene family, and reads lacking a unique V-gene family were excluded. A later analysis removed 550 to 700 highly shared, low-generation-probability nucleotide sequences to deal with suspected cross-contamination and a sequencing artifact. A later analysis calculated a clonal expansion index for each public chain from normalized within-repertoire ranks of inferred template counts. A later analysis computed generation probabilities with a VDJ recombination model fitted to out-of-frame rearrangements, and checked the results against IGoR. In a later analysis, TCR-TCR, TCR-HLA and TCR-CMV co-occurrence was scored with hypergeometric tests, and a repertoire-size bias correction was applied to TCR pairs. In a later analysis, false discovery rates were estimated by permuting HLA or CMV assignments 20 times. In a later analysis, co-occurring TCRs were grouped with DBSCAN, and TCRdist sequence similarity was added when clustering was performed within HLA-allele-positive subsets. Repertoires with fewer than 30,000 or more than 120,000 public chains, plus five repertoires with anomalous nucleotide sharing, were excluded from co-occurrence clustering. This immuneACCESS table, as held by TCRdb, lists in-frame sequences with V and J called but not all clones. Of the missing ones, under half trace to an unresolved V gene in checked studies; the others have no known cause. From that table come the V and J calls and clone size; the DNA was used to work out D and trimming. The sample records under 150,000 clones, around four fifths of which are singletons. Jointly, the top ten make up 2% to 2.5% of the sample.

The investigation overall reported the following: Because counts were too low, 15 or so rarely observed V segments, including chromosome 9 orphons, were excluded from the earlier analysis of about 500 of the donors. For the cohort, immune exposure information was limited to CMV serostatus. When HLA alleles, especially DR and DQ, strongly co-occurred, TCR associations were difficult to assign to individual alleles. A cluster of highly shared sequence variants was judged likely to represent a technical artifact of the sequencing pipeline. Some IMGT-functional V segments, including TRBV6-2 and TRBV6-3, could not be told apart with the 87-base-pair reads, so those segments were excluded. This cohort had only TCR beta chains sequenced, and the lack of alpha or paired-chain data limited which features could be detected. In a later analysis, several top co-occurrence clusters were reported to appear linked to parvovirus B19, influenza, CMV and Epstein-Barr virus. According to a later analysis, most CMV-associated TCR beta chains appeared to be HLA-restricted, and the HLA associations seemed to be driven largely by CMV exposure. In both the original and validation cohorts, the classifier was reported to diagnose cytomegalovirus status with high specificity and sensitivity. In an earlier analysis of about 540 of the donors, most TCR beta V segments were observed in productive rearrangements about 90% or about 30% of the time, broadly matching IMGT annotations. A further reported finding was that TCR beta sequences accurately predicted the HLA-A and HLA-B alleles for most subjects in the first cohort. Sequencing depth was assumed to be roughly uniform across donors in the presence/absence analyses, though that assumption may not hold. In a later analysis, some 18,000 TCR beta sequences were associated with specific HLA alleles at a false discovery rate of 0.05. In vitro tests confirmed that a few of the cytomegalovirus-associated TCR beta chains recognize cytomegalovirus antigens. Linkage disequilibrium might explain the correlated functional status among segregating V segments, but an unknown experimental factor could not be ruled out. The study gave a list of about 160 TCR beta chains associated with cytomegalovirus. In a later analysis, HLA-associated TCR beta chains were found to be more clonally expanded and to have lower generation probabilities than equally common non-associated chains. In a later analysis, the rate of TCR association differed among HLA loci, with DRB1 alleles having the most associated TCRs and HLA-C alleles having the fewest. A later genetic analysis associated a missense DCLRE1C variant with V-gene and J-gene trimming of TCR beta chains, and an independent cohort replicated the association. According to a later genetic analysis, donors in an Asian-associated ancestry cluster had fewer N-insertions in productive TCRs than the roughly 700-donor mean. Because HLA typing was missing for some donors at each locus, association tests included only the typed subset. The authors suggested that the approach could potentially be generalized to other disease states and immunological phenotypes. Across donors, most TCR sequences were observed very rarely, whereas some public TCRs were present in many individuals.

The chain employs TRBV7-9 and TRBJ2-3; possibly the D gene is TRBD1, per 6 matching bases. The receptor comes from a boy aged 2 to 10 in good health and CMV-seronegative. Input material: PBMCs. The CDR3 region has the sequence CASSQRGKDTQYF. The nucleotide sequence reads TGTGCCAGCAGCCAAAGGGGGAAGGATACGCAGTATTTT.